Given below is one T cell receptor beta chain in context. Prior to thyroid surgery, none of the patients had received any treatment. The germline gives CDR1 SNHLY, CDR2 FYNNEI. Germline trimming cut 8 bases from V and 12 bases from J; bases unmatched to any gene: 11. The CDR3 covers 12 residues. This specimen belongs to a study of metastatic and nonmetastatic thyroid tumors. TCRdb reanalyzed the PCR reads via MiXCR. This table holds tens of thousands of clones, approximately 11% found once. The source is a female donor with papillary thyroid cancer or a benign thyroid nodule (not recorded which). Some clones in this sample may be carry-over from other donors' samples. The sample consisted of blood. V usage is TRBV2 and J usage is TRBJ1-2, with 8 nucleotides matching TRBD1. The CDR3: CASARPTGADTF. The CDR3, as DNA: TGTGCCAGCGCACGACCGACAGGGGCCGACACCTTC.